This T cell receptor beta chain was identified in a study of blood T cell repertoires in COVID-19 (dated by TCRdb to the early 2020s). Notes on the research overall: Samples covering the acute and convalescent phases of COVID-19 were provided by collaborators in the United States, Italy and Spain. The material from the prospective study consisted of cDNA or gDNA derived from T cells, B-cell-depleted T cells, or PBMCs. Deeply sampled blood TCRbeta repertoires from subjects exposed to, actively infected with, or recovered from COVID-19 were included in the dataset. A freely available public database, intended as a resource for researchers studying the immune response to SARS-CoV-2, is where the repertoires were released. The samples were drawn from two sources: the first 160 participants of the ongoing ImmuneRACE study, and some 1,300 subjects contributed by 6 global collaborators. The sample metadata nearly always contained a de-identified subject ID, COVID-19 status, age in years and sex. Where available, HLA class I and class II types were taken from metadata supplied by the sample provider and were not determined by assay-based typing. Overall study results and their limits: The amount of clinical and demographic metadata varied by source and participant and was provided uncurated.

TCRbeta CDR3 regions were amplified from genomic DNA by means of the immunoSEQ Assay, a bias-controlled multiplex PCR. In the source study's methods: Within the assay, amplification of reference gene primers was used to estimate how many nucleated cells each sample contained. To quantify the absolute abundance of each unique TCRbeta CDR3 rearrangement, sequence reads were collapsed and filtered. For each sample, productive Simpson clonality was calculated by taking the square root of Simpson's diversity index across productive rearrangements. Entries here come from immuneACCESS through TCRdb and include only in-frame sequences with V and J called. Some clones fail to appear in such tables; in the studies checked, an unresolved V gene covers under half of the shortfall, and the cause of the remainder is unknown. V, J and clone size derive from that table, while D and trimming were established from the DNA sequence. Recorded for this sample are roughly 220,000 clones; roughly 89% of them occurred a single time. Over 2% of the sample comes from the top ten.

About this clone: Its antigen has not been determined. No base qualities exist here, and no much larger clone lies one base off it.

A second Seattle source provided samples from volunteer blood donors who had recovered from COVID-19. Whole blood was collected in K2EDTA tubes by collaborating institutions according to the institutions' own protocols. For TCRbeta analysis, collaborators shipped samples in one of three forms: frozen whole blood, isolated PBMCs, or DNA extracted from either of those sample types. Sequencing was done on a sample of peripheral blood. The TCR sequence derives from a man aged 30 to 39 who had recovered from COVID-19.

Here the CDR3 is given as CASSFGGGTDTQYF. Here is the DNA: TGTGCCAGCAGCTTCGGGGGAGGCACAGATACGCAGTATTTT. Recombination linked TRBV11-2 to TRBJ2-3; a tentative D match to TRBD2 spans 6 bases. The CDR3 starts with the cysteine, ends with the phenylalanine, and has 14 residues. CDR3 DNA only is kept here, 42 bases in frame from base 1. V drops 3 bases and J drops 1 base, leaving 8 bases in between. Based on the germline V gene, the CDR1 and CDR2 sequences are SGHAT and FQNNGV.